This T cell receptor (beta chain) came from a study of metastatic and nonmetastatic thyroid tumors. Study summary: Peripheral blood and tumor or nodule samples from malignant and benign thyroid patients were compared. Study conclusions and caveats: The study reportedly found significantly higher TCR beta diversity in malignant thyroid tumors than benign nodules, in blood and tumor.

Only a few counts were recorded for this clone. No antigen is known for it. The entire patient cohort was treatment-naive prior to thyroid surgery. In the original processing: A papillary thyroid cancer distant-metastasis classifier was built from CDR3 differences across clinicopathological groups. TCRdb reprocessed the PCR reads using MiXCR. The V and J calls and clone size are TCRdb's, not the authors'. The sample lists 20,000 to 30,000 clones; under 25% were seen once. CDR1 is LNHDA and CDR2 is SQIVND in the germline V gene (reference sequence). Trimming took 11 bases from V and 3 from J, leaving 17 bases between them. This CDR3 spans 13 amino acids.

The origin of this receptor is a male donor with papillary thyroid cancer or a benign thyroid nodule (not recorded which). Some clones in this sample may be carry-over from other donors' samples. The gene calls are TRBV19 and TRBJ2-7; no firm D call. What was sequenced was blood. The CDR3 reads CACRYSSGYEQYF. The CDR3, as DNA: TGTGCCTGCCGATACAGTAGTGGCTACGAGCAGTACTTC.